Shown below are 27 T cell receptor beta chains from a single sample sequenced in a study of blood T cell repertoires in COVID-19. Repertoires were generated with immunoSEQ multiplex PCR, while TCRdb's copy carries only in-frame clones and drops some. The data show 290,000 or so clones, with about 88% seen just once and around 1.4% held by the top ten. Input material: peripheral blood. These TCRs come from a man in his 70s with acute or convalescent COVID-19.

This chain joins TRBV28 and TRBJ1-4; TRBD1 agrees at 9 bases. The germline gives CDR1 MDHEN, CDR2 SYDVKM. The CDR3 has 14 residues. The V and J ends lost 8 bases and 8 bases, in that order; junction bases with no gene match: 9. Here the CDR3 DNA reads TGTGCCAGCCGTCTACAGGGGGCTGGGGAAAAACTGTTTTTT. This codes for CASRLQGAGEKLFF.

This chain links TRBV19 with TRBJ2-7; 12 positions agree with TRBD2. V shed 5 bases, J shed 5 bases, and the junction held 10 bases outside the gene matches. The CDR3 runs 16 residues. The germline gives CDR1 LNHDA, CDR2 SQIVND (reference sequence). DNA of the CDR3: TGTGCCAGTAGTTCCCAGACTAGCGGGAGACTTCACGAGCAGTACTTC. This codes for CASSSQTSGRLHEQYF.

The chain uses TRBV7-2 and TRBJ1-5; D remains unclear. V lost 1 base to trimming and J lost 2 bases, with 9 bases between them. The CDR3 extends over 15 amino acids. Germline V gene sequence: CDR1 SGHTA, CDR2 FQGNSA. The CDR3 DNA sequence: TGTGCCAGCAGCTTAGGGCAATCTGGCAATCAGCCCCAGCATTTT. This translates into CASSLGQSGNQPQHF.

This chain uses TRBV9 with TRBJ2-1; D not resolved. Trimming took off 0 bases at V and 5 bases at J, with 9 bases between the two ends. CDR1 and CDR2 (germline): SGDLS, YYNGEE. There are 14 residues in the CDR3. The CDR3 nucleotides are TGTGCCAGCAGCGTAGAGGCGCAGGACAATGAGCAGTTCTTC. The encoded protein is CASSVEAQDNEQFF. Together with reference TRBV9 and TRBJ2-1, the CDR3 gives the full variable domain: DSGVTQTPKHLITATGQRVTLRCSPRSGDLSVYWYQQSLDQGLQFLIQYYNGEERAKGNILERFSAQQFPDLHSELNLSSLELGDSALYFCASSVEAQDNEQFFGPGTRLTVL.

This rearrangement joins TRBV4-3 to TRBJ1-4; D unresolved. The germline V gene encodes CDR1 LGHNA and CDR2 YSLEER. Trimming removed 0 bases from V and 6 bases from J, with 14 bases in between. This CDR3 spans 16 amino acids. The CDR3 DNA sequence: TGCGCCAGCAGCCAAGATAGAGCACGGCAGGATGAAAAACTGTTTTTT. Its protein product is CASSQDRARQDEKLFF.

The chain joins TRBV30 to TRBJ1-6; 11 nucleotides match TRBD1. Germline V gives CDR1 GTSNPN, CDR2 SVGIG (reference sequence). The CDR3 has 16 residues. Trimming took 2 bases from V and 9 from J; bases not matched to a gene: 9. In nucleotides, the CDR3 is TGTGCCTGGAGTCATGGGACAGGGGGTATAATTTCACCCCTCCACTTT. The encoded protein is CAWSHGTGGIISPLHF.

The chain joins TRBV6-5 to TRBJ1-5; D not certain. The CDR3 has 13 amino acids. The V end lost 5 bases, the J end lost 3 bases, and 8 bases lay between the germline ends. Germline V gene data show CDR1 as MNHEY and CDR2 as SVGAGI. CDR3 sequence: CASSHSPNQPQHF. Written as DNA, the CDR3 is TGTGCCAGCAGTCACAGTCCCAATCAGCCCCAGCATTTT.

V usage is TRBV10-1 and J usage is TRBJ2-3; no reliable D call. The CDR3 runs to 13 residues. V was pared by 0 bases and J by 6 bases, with 7 bases between. The germline V gene has CDR1 WNHNN and CDR2 SYGVQD (reference sequence). The CDR3 region is CASSESLQDTQYF. The CDR3, as DNA: TGCGCCAGCAGTGAGTCCCTTCAGGATACGCAGTATTTT.

This chain connects TRBV1 to TRBJ2-2; TRBD2 is the table's D call and was not checked against the DNA. TRBV1 is annotated as a pseudogene. There are 16 residues in the CDR3. CDR3 residues: CTSRKLAGGTHRELFF. The DNA for the CDR3 is TGCACCAGCAGGAAACTAGCGGGGGGAACGCACCGGGAGCTGTTTTTT.

The J gene is TRBJ2-1, the V gene TRBV9; 12 bases agree with TRBD2. Looked up from germline, CDR1 is SGDLS and CDR2 is YYNGEE. This CDR3 region has 17 residues. J gave up 3 bases and V 0 bases, and 4 bases lay outside the gene matches. Here the CDR3 reads CASSVGLAGEFYNEQFF. The DNA for the CDR3 is TGTGCCAGCAGCGTAGGACTAGCGGGGGAGTTCTACAATGAGCAGTTCTTC.

A note on this clone: Additional DNA sequences in this sample encode the identical CDR3. V gene TRBV28 combines with J gene TRBJ2-7; D not resolved. Per germline, CDR1 MDHEN and CDR2 SYDVKM. The V end lost 2 bases, the J end lost 0 bases, and 5 bases lay between the germline ends. This CDR3 region has 13 residues. The CDR3 loop is CASSLTSSYEQYF. The CDR3 coding sequence is TGTGCCAGCAGTTTAACCAGCTCCTACGAGCAGTACTTC.

V usage is TRBV27 and J usage is TRBJ2-3; TRBD1 might be the D (5 bases). Per the germline V gene, CDR1 is MNHEY and CDR2 is SMNVEV (reference sequence). The CDR3 runs 12 residues. V lost 2 bases, J lost 5 bases, and 5 bases lay in between. CDR3 nucleotides: TGTGCCAGCAGTTTACAGGGAGATACGCAGTATTTT. Its protein is CASSLQGDTQYF.

This chain links TRBV10-3 with TRBJ2-5, with D possibly being TRBD2 (6 bases). The germline V and J ends were trimmed by 0 bases and 4 bases, with 15 bases remaining between them. Germline loops: CDR1 ENHRY, CDR2 SYGVKD. There are 16 residues in the CDR3. The CDR3 region is CAISESLTRRGETQYF. The CDR3 DNA is TGTGCCATCAGTGAGTCGTTGACTAGACGGGGAGAGACCCAGTACTTC.

In nucleotides, the CDR3 is TGTGCCAGTAGTCCCGAGGGTTTTGGCTACACCTTC. This encodes CASSPEGFGYTF. The gene calls are TRBV19 and TRBJ1-2; D uncertain. Per germline, CDR1 LNHDA and CDR2 SQIVND (reference sequence). The CDR3 is 12 residues long. Trimming removed 5 bases at V and 7 bases at J, with 11 bases between.

The genes are TRBV7-2 and TRBJ2-7, with a tentative D call TRBD1 (6 bases). Germline V gene data show CDR1 as SGHTA and CDR2 as FQGNSA. The CDR3 sequence is 14 residues long. Trimming removed 3 bases from V and 3 bases from J, with 12 bases in between. The CDR3 DNA is TGTGCCAGCAGCTTTCGTCCCAGGGGCTACGAGCAGTACTTC. It yields the protein CASSFRPRGYEQYF. Together with reference TRBV7-2 and TRBJ2-7, the CDR3 gives the full variable domain: GAGVSQSPSNKVTEKGKDVELRCDPISGHTALYWYRQSLGQGLEFLIYFQGNSAPDKSGLPSDRFSAERTGGSVSTLTIQRTQQEDSAVYLCASSFRPRGYEQYFGPGTRLTVT.

The V call is TRBV28, the J call TRBJ1-3; D is perhaps TRBD1 (5 bases). The V end was cut by 5 bases, the J end by 2 bases, with 13 bases between. The CDR3 extends over 15 amino acids. Germline CDR1 and CDR2: MDHEN and SYDVKM. The CDR3 is CASSIQVLPGNTIYF. Written as DNA, the CDR3 is TGTGCCAGCAGTATACAGGTTCTGCCTGGAAACACCATATATTTT.

This clone was seen a single time. The V call is TRBV5-6, the J call TRBJ2-6, with 8 bases matching TRBD1. Looked up from germline, CDR1 is SGHDT and CDR2 is YYEEEE. J was trimmed by 11 bases and V by 0 bases; bases with no gene match: 7. The CDR3 has 15 residues. This chain's CDR3 is CASSLGSGQGYVLTF. The CDR3 bases are TGTGCCAGCAGCTTGGGATCAGGACAGGGATACGTCCTGACTTTC.

V gene TRBV4-1 combines with J gene TRBJ1-5, with D perhaps matching TRBD1 (5 bases). Deletions cut 4 bases from V and 6 bases from J, with 13 bases between. CDR3 length equals 14 residues. The germline CDR1 and CDR2 sequences are MGHRA and YSYEKL. CDR3 sequence (DNA): TGCGCCAGCAGCCCCCTTCGGGGGGTTCAGCCCCAGCATTTT. This codes for CASSPLRGVQPQHF.

This chain joins TRBV7-2 and TRBJ2-2, with D tentatively TRBD1 (5 bases). V was cut by 5 bases and J by 7 bases, with 14 bases left in between. The CDR3 is made up of 14 amino acids. Germline V gene sequence: CDR1 SGHTA, CDR2 FQGNSA. The CDR3 nucleotides are TGTGCCAGCAGCGCTAGGGGCCAGGGCGGGGAGCTGTTTTTT. Translated, it gives CASSARGQGGELFF.

The CDR3 spells CVARGTSPLHF. The CDR3, as DNA: TGTGTGGCTAGGGGGACTTCACCCCTCCACTTT. The V call is TRBV27, the J call TRBJ1-6; D may be TRBD1 (6 bases). This CDR3 spans 11 amino acids. Germline values: CDR1 MNHEY, CDR2 SMNVEV (reference sequence).

The CDR3, as DNA: TGTGCCACCAGCAGAGGGCCCCAGGATACGCAGTATTTT. Translated, it gives CATSRGPQDTQYF. The V gene is TRBV15, the J gene TRBJ2-3; D call uncertain. Trimming cost V 1 base and J 6 bases, with 8 bases left between them. The CDR3 length is 13 residues. Germline values: CDR1 LNHNV, CDR2 YYDKDF (reference sequence).

This clone was found a few times. The chain recombines TRBV28 with TRBJ1-2, with D tentatively TRBD1 (5 bases). This CDR3 spans 13 amino acids. Germline CDR1 reads MDHEN; CDR2 reads SYDVKM. Trimming removed 4 bases at V and 8 bases at J, with 14 bases between. The CDR3 sequence: CASSSPTGGGYTF. CDR3 DNA sequence: TGTGCCAGCAGTTCGCCGACCGGGGGGGGCTACACCTTC.

This chain links TRBV6-5 with TRBJ2-2; 10 nucleotides align to TRBD2. The CDR3 consists of 15 residues. Unmatched junction bases numbered 4, after V lost 0 bases and J lost 9 bases. From germline, CDR1 is MNHEY and CDR2 SVGAGI. CDR3 region: CASSYSLAGARELFF. The DNA of the CDR3 is TGTGCCAGCAGTTACTCCCTAGCGGGAGCTCGGGAGCTGTTTTTT.

The CDR3 region is CSVGGGLSSYNEQFF. The DNA of the CDR3 is TGCAGCGTTGGGGGCGGCCTCAGCTCCTACAATGAGCAGTTCTTC. J is TRBJ2-1 and V is TRBV29-1, with a tentative D call TRBD1 (5 bases). CDR1 is SQVTM, CDR2 ANQGSEA, per germline. Trimming left V 4 bases short and J 0 bases short, with 13 bases between. There are 15 residues in the CDR3.

The CDR3 nucleotides are TGTGCCACCGGAGGGACAGGCAAGGGGGGTACGCAGTATTTT. It specifies CATGGTGKGGTQYF. The chain carries TRBV10-3 and TRBJ2-3, with TRBD1 matching 8 bases. Trimming cost V 10 bases and J 8 bases; bases outside gene matches: 14. This CDR3 is built from 14 residues. Germline-derived CDR1 and CDR2 are ENHRY and SYGVKD.

The chain has TRBV29-1 and TRBJ1-1; D is perhaps TRBD1 (5 bases). V was shortened by 5 bases and J by 1 base, with 11 bases between the two germline ends. The CDR3 contains 13 residues. Germline CDR1 is SQVTM and CDR2 is ANQGSEA. DNA for the CDR3: TGCAGCGTTCTTGGACACCCGAACACTGAAGCTTTCTTT. This codes for CSVLGHPNTEAFF.

CDR3 bases: TGTGCCATCAGTGATAGGGGCGCGTACACAGATACGCAGTATTTT. Amino acid sequence: CAISDRGAYTDTQYF. The chain has TRBV10-3 and TRBJ2-3; possible D gene TRBD1, 5 bases. The germline V and J ends were trimmed by 3 bases and 2 bases, with 12 bases remaining between them. The CDR3 loop spans 15 amino acids. CDR1 ENHRY and CDR2 SYGVKD come from the germline V gene.